This is a list of T cell receptor beta chains from one sample in a study of cytomegalovirus exposure and HLA in healthy donors. Data came from immunoSEQ multiplex PCR; TCRdb stores just in-frame clones and leaves some out. Of some 350,000 clones listed, 87% are singletons. The sample comprised PBMCs. These receptors were collected from a woman in her thirties in good health and CMV-seropositive. The CDR3 runs from the conserved cysteine through the conserved F or W. A D gene is named only where the DNA matches it firmly. Clone size, where shown, is once, few, many, or a class for clones that have expanded.

>TRBV10-3|.|.|TRBJ2-7
CAISESGVPYEQYF
TGTGCCATCAGTGAGTCGGGTGTCCCCTACGAGCAGTACTTC
>TRBV15|.|.|TRBJ1-5
CATSKSVFNQPQHF
TGTGCCACCAGCAAGTCAGTCTTCAATCAGCCCCAGCATTTT
>TRBV10-3|TRBD2|.|TRBJ2-7
CAISLTSGRARSYEQYF
TGTGCCATCAGCCTGACTAGCGGGAGGGCCCGCTCCTACGAGCAGTACTTC
>TRBV18|.|.|TRBJ2-2
CASSPRQGTGELFF
TGTGCCAGCTCACCTCGGCAGGGCACCGGGGAGCTGTTTTTT
>TRBV9|.|once|TRBJ1-6
CASSAEDLNNSPLHF
TGTGCCAGCAGCGCCGAGGACCTAAATAATTCACCCCTCCACTTT
>TRBV30|.|once|TRBJ2-7
CAWSVGGSYEQYF
TGTGCCTGGAGTGTTGGGGGATCCTACGAGCAGTACTTC
>TRBV6-5|TRBD1|.|TRBJ1-4
CATTGEDEKLFF
TGTGCCACCACAGGGGAGGATGAAAAACTGTTTTTT
>TRBV7-7|TRBD2|.|TRBJ2-2
CASSLAAGGGELFF
TGTGCCAGCAGCTTAGCAGCGGGAGGCGGGGAGCTGTTTTTT
>TRBV9|.|.|TRBJ2-1
CASSGLTGNEQFF
TGTGCCAGCAGCGGCCTGACGGGAAATGAGCAGTTCTTC
>TRBV27|.|.|TRBJ2-3
CASSFRTASTDTQYF
TGTGCCAGCAGTTTTAGGACAGCTAGCACAGATACGCAGTATTTT
>TRBV6-5|.|few|TRBJ2-2
CASSYQNTGELFF
TGTGCCAGCAGTTATCAGAACACCGGGGAGCTGTTTTTT
>TRBV29-1|TRBD1|.|TRBJ1-4
CSVRQSTGGGPQEKLFF
TGCAGCGTTCGGCAATCGACAGGGGGAGGTCCCCAAGAAAAACTGTTTTTT
>TRBV4-3|TRBD2|.|TRBJ2-1
CASSQDTPGPTSGRANEQFF
TGCGCCAGCAGCCAAGACACTCCGGGGCCTACTAGCGGGAGGGCCAATGAGCAGTTCTTC
>TRBV5-1|TRBD1|.|TRBJ2-7
CASSLTGQSYEQYF
TGCGCCAGCAGCTTAACGGGACAGTCCTACGAGCAGTACTTC
>TRBV9|TRBD2|.|TRBJ2-7
CASSPRTSGFPLQYF
TGTGCCAGCAGCCCGAGGACTAGCGGGTTTCCGTTGCAGTACTTC
>TRBV6-5|.|.|TRBJ2-7
CASSYLGRFRVYEQYF
TGTGCCAGCAGTTACCTCGGTAGATTTAGAGTCTACGAGCAGTACTTC
>TRBV5-4|.|few|TRBJ1-2
CASSLAGTNYGYTF
TGTGCCAGCAGCTTGGCCGGTACTAACTATGGCTACACCTTC
>TRBV20-1|.|.|TRBJ1-2
CSATNGYTF
TGCAGTGCTACAAATGGCTACACCTTC
>TRBV5-1|.|once|TRBJ1-1
CASSAPGYMNTEAFF
TGCGCCAGCAGCGCCCCGGGTTACATGAACACTGAAGCTTTCTTT
>TRBV4-3|TRBD2|.|TRBJ2-1
CASSQDPLAGGPNNEQFF
TGCGCCAGCAGCCAAGATCCGCTAGCGGGGGGGCCCAACAATGAGCAGTTCTTC
>TRBV9|TRBD1|.|TRBJ1-4
CASSYGQGREKLFF
TGTGCCAGCAGCTATGGACAGGGTAGAGAAAAACTGTTTTTT
>TRBV9|TRBD2|.|TRBJ2-1
CASSIDRDYPYNEQFF
TGTGCCAGCAGCATCGATCGGGACTATCCTTACAATGAGCAGTTCTTC
>TRBV6-5|TRBD2|.|TRBJ2-3
CASSKTSGSADTQYF
TGTGCCAGCAGTAAGACTAGCGGGAGTGCAGATACGCAGTATTTT
>TRBV6-1|TRBD2|.|TRBJ2-7
CASRAGTSGYEQYF
TGTGCCAGCAGGGCCGGGACTAGCGGATACGAGCAGTACTTC
>TRBV10-3|.|few|TRBJ2-3
CAISATGGTDTQYF
TGTGCCATCAGTGCCACAGGAGGCACAGATACGCAGTATTTT
>TRBV5-1|.|.|TRBJ2-4
CASSGGTALAKNIQYF
TGCGCCAGCAGCGGGGGGACGGCGCTAGCCAAAAACATTCAGTACTTC
>TRBV2|.|.|TRBJ2-7
CASSEFGRSRTYEQYF
TGTGCCAGCAGTGAATTTGGGCGGTCAAGAACCTACGAGCAGTACTTC
>TRBV5-6|.|.|TRBJ2-7
CASSPVEGSEQYF
TGTGCCAGCAGCCCTGTCGAGGGGAGCGAGCAGTACTTC
>TRBV5-4|TRBD1|.|TRBJ2-7
CASSPGQDFYEQYF
TGTGCCAGCAGCCCGGGACAGGACTTCTACGAGCAGTACTTC
>TRBV19|.|.|TRBJ2-2
CASTTPGDPNTGELFF
TGTGCCAGTACCACACCGGGGGACCCAAACACCGGGGAGCTGTTTTTT
>TRBV28|.|.|TRBJ1-1
CASQGLISTEAFF
TGTGCCAGTCAAGGGCTTATATCCACTGAAGCTTTCTTT
>TRBV30|TRBD1|.|TRBJ1-1
CAWSGQGATEAFF
TGTGCCTGGAGTGGACAGGGGGCTACTGAAGCTTTCTTT
>TRBV4-3|.|.|TRBJ1-4
CASSQDPGSGFSEKLFF
TGCGCCAGCAGCCAAGACCCCGGTAGTGGGTTCAGTGAAAAACTGTTTTTT
>TRBV6-5|.|.|TRBJ1-1
CASSYDTYRASEAFF
TGTGCCAGCAGTTACGACACCTATCGGGCCAGTGAAGCTTTCTTT
>TRBV7-8|.|once|TRBJ1-1
CASSLETYTEAFF
TGTGCCAGCAGCTTAGAAACGTACACTGAAGCTTTCTTT
>TRBV29-1|TRBD2|.|TRBJ2-3
CSAPGTSGGTSTDTQYF
TGCAGCGCCCCCGGGACTAGCGGGGGTACTAGCACAGATACGCAGTATTTT
>TRBV29-1|TRBD2|.|TRBJ2-3
CSAKIAGGPDTQYF
TGCAGCGCGAAAATAGCGGGGGGGCCAGATACGCAGTATTTT
>TRBV6-1|.|.|TRBJ2-6
CASSGGGSGANVLTF
TGTGCCAGCAGTGGAGGGGGCTCTGGGGCCAACGTCCTGACTTTC
>TRBV23-1|TRBD1|.|TRBJ2-7
CASSQTPGQGTYEQYF
TGCGCCAGCAGTCAGACCCCGGGACAGGGTACTTACGAGCAGTACTTC
>TRBV7-8|.|.|TRBJ1-5
CASSHRVVGQPQHF
TGTGCCAGCAGCCACAGGGTAGTAGGCCAGCCCCAGCATTTT
>TRBV7-2|.|.|TRBJ2-1
CASSHLEGLYNEQFF
TGTGCCAGCAGCCACCTGGAGGGCCTTTACAATGAGCAGTTCTTC
>TRBV19|.|.|TRBJ2-3
CASSGTSFTDTQYF
TGTGCCAGTAGTGGAACTAGCTTCACAGATACGCAGTATTTT